This T cell receptor (beta chain) was captured by sequencing in a study of regulatory T cells in long-lasting Graves disease. Overall study results and limits: Authors noted too few samples as a limitation.

Building the TCR beta libraries relied on iRepertoire HTBI primers, and CDR3 regions underwent Arm-PCR. In the authors' methods: Analysis of the samples identified 50 to 65 TRBV and 15 or so TRBJ segments. TCRdb re-derived calls from the multiplex PCR reads in MiXCR, one entry per CDR3 protein. Here the V and J calls rest on TCRdb's processing, not on the authors' analysis. Of approximately 210,000 distinct CDR3 sequences in the sample, around 18% were seen once. Time point defined: newly diagnosed GD, antithyroid drugs for less than 3 months. The TCR library was made from RNA that had been extracted from PBMCs in TRIzol. Patient provenance is recorded as an endocrinology department in Xi'an, China. This CDR3 contains 14 residues. The trim removed 6 bases at V and 5 bases at J, leaving 7 bases unmatched. The germline V gene encodes CDR1 SNHLY and CDR2 FYNNEI. About this clonotype: As yet, its antigen is unknown. A far larger clone lies a single base away; this is likely a read error.

The chain couples TRBV2 to TRBJ2-7; 10 bases agree with TRBD1. The clonotype originates from a female donor with Graves disease. The specimen comprised peripheral blood mononuclear cells (PBMCs), sampled at new diagnosis, from a patient treated with antithyroid drugs. The CDR3 sequence: CASSAGTGVHEQYF. CDR3 coding DNA: TGTGCCAGCAGCGCCGGGACAGGGGTCCACGAGCAGTACTTC.